The following is a T cell receptor beta chain sequence with its context. Its cognate antigen has yet to be identified. No much larger clone exists at a distance of one base, and base qualities are not known. The data derive from a study of blood T cell repertoires in COVID-19 (dated by TCRdb to 2020 to 2022). Looking at the study overall: Collaborator samples came from the United States, Italy and Spain and covered acute and convalescent phases of COVID-19. A freely available public database, intended as a resource for researchers studying the immune response to SARS-CoV-2, is where the repertoires were released. The prospective study material was composed of cDNA or gDNA derived from T cells, B-cell-depleted T cells, or PBMCs. Deeply sampled blood TCRbeta repertoires from subjects exposed to, actively infected with, or recovered from COVID-19 were included in the dataset. The sample metadata nearly always contained a de-identified subject ID, COVID-19 status, age in years and sex. Samples came from the ongoing ImmuneRACE study (first 160 participants) plus 1,254 subjects from 6 global collaborators. Where available, HLA class I and class II types were taken from metadata supplied by the sample provider and were not determined by assay-based typing.

The immunoSEQ Assay, a bias-controlled multiplex PCR, was used to amplify TCRbeta CDR3 regions from genomic DNA. As for the authors' bioinformatics: Nucleated cell counts per sample were estimated from amplification of reference gene primers within the assay. Sequence reads were collapsed and filtered to measure the absolute abundance of every unique TCRbeta CDR3 rearrangement. For each sample, productive Simpson clonality was calculated as the square root of Simpson's diversity index across productive rearrangements. Entries here come from immuneACCESS through TCRdb and include only in-frame sequences with V and J called. Some clones fail to appear in such tables; in the studies checked, an unresolved V gene covers under half of the shortfall, and the cause of the remainder is unknown. For V, J and clone size, that table is used; D and trimming come from the DNA. The sample yields 35,000 to 45,000 clones; about 70% were counted once. Roughly 61% of the sample rests with the top ten.

Whole blood was collected in K2EDTA tubes by collaborating institutions according to the institutions' own protocols. For TCRbeta analysis, collaborator samples were shipped as frozen whole blood, as isolated PBMCs, or as DNA extracted from either sample type. Beyond this particular receptor, the publication reports: How much clinical and demographic metadata was included differed by source and by participant, and the metadata was provided uncurated.

The sequenced sample consisted of peripheral blood. This TCR derives from a man older than 75 with acute or convalescent COVID-19.

The DNA sequence follows: TGTGCCAGCAGCTGGAGACTAGCGGTATACTACGAGCAGTACTTC. Its translation reads: CASSWRLAVYYEQYF. Here the chain combines TRBV11-2 and TRBJ2-7, with 9 central nucleotides matching TRBD2. The CDR3 sequence holds 15 residues, the cysteine and phenylalanine included. Left in the record is the CDR3 DNA by itself, 45 bases read in frame from the first base. V is pruned by 4 bases and J by 3 bases, leaving 7 bases of the junction without a gene match. According to the germline V gene, CDR1 reads SGHAT and CDR2 reads FQNNGV.